This T cell receptor beta chain was identified in a study of radiotherapy plus CTLA-4 blockade in lung cancer. Germline V lookup: CDR1 LNHNV, CDR2 YYDKDF (reference sequence). J gave up 7 bases and V 5 bases, and 8 bases lay outside the gene matches. The CDR3 runs to 15 residues. Study-wide results and caveats: Once radiotherapy plus ipilimumab had been given, TCR clones derived from tumor expanded in blood.

As concerns this clone: The antigen is not known.

The table came from immunoSEQ multiplex PCR; TCRdb's copy has only in-frame clones and leaves some out. The sample lists about 54,000 clones, under 85% occurring once. This specimen consisted of peripheral blood, obtained from a patient treated with radiotherapy plus ipilimumab. The chain uses TRBV15 and TRBJ2-2, with 9 positions matching TRBD1. The receptor was isolated from a human donor with non-small cell lung cancer who had a partial response to radiotherapy plus ipilimumab. Here the CDR3 DNA reads TGTGCCACCAGCGAGGGGACAGGGATGAACGGGGAGCTGTTTTTT. Translation gives CATSEGTGMNGELFF.